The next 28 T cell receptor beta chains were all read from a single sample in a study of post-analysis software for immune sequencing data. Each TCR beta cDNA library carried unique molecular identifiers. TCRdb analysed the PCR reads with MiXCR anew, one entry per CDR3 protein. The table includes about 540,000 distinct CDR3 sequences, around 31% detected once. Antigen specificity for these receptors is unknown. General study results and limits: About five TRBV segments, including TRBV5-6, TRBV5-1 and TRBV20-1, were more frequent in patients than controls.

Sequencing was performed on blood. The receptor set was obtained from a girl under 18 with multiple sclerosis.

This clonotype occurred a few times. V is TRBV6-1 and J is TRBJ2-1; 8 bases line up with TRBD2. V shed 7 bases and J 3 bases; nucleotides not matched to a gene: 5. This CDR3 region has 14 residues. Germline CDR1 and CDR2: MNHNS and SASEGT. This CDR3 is CASTNSGNYNEQFF. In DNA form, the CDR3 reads TGTGCCAGCACCAATAGCGGGAACTACAATGAGCAGTTCTTC.

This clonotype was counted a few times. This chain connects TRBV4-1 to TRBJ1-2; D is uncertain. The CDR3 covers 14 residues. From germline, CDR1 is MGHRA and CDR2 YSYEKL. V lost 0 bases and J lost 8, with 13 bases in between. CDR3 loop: CASSQDPEGGGYTF. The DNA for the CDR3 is TGCGCCAGCAGCCAAGATCCGGAGGGAGGAGGCTACACCTTC.

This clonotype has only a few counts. CDR3 sequence: CASSPSGGGEQYF. CDR3 bases: TGTGCCAGCAGCCCTAGCGGGGGTGGAGAGCAGTACTTC. The rearrangement uses TRBV3-1 and TRBJ2-7, with 10 bases aligning to TRBD2. Trimming at V came to 4 bases and at J to 7 bases, leaving 4 bases not matched to a gene. This CDR3 is built from 13 residues. The germline gives CDR1 LGHDT, CDR2 YNNKEL (reference sequence).

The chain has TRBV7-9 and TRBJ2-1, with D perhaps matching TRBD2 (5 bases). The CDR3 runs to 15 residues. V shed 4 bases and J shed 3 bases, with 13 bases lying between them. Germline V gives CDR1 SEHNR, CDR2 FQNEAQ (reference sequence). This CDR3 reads CASSSAGLLYNEQFF. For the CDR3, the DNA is TGTGCCAGCAGCTCCGCCGGACTCCTCTACAATGAGCAGTTCTTC.

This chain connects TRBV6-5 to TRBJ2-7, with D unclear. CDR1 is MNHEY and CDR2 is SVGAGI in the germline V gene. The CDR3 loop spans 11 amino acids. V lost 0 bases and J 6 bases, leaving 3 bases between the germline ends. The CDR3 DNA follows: TGTGCCAGCAGTTACTCGCCCGAGCAGTACTTC. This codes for CASSYSPEQYF.

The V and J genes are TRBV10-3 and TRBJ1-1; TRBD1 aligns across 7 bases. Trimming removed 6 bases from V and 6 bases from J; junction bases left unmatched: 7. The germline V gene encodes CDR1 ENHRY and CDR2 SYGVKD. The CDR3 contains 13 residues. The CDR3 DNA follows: TGTGCCATCAGAGAGGGGGCGCGGGCTGAAGCTTTCTTT. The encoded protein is CAIREGARAEAFF.

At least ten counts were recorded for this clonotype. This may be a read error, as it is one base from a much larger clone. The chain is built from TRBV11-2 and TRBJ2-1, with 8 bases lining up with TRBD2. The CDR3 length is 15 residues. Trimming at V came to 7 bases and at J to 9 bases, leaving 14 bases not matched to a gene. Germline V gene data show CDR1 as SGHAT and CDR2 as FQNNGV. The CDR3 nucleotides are TGTGCCAGCACCGACCGGCGGGGGGATCGTGGTGAGCAGTTCTTC. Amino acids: CASTDRRGDRGEQFF.

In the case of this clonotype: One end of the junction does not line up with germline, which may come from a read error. CDR3 nucleotides: TGCGCCAGCAGCTTAGGGGGGTCTGGGGCCAACGTCCGGACTTTC. Translated: CASSLGGSGANVRTF. The V call is TRBV11-1, the J call TRBJ2-6; D tentatively reads TRBD1 or TRBD2 (6 bases each). The CDR3 extends over 15 amino acids. Germline V gives CDR1 SGHAT, CDR2 FQDESV (reference sequence).

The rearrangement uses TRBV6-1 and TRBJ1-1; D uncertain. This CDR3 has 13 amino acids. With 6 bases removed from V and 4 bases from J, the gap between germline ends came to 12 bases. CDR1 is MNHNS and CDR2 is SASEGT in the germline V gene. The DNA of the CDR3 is TGTGCCAGCAGGGAGACTTTGACCACTGAAGCTTTCTTT. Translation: CASRETLTTEAFF.

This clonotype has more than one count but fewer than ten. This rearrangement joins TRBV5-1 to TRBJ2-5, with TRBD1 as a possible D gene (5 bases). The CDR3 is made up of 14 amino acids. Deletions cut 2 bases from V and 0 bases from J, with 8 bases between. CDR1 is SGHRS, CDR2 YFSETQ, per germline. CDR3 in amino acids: CASSLIGDQETQYF. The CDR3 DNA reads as TGCGCCAGCAGCTTAATAGGGGACCAAGAGACCCAGTACTTC.

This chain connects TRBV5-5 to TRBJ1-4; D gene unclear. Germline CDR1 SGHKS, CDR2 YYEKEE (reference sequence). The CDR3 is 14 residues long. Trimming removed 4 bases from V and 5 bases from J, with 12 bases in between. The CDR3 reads CASSMRVQNEKLFF. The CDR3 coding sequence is TGTGCCAGCAGCATGAGAGTACAGAATGAAAAACTGTTTTTT.

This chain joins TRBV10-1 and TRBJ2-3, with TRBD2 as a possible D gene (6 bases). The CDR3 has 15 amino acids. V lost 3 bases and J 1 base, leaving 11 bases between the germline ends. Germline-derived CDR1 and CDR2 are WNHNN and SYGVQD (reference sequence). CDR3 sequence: CASSDGGIGTDTQYF. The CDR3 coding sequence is TGCGCCAGCAGTGATGGGGGGATCGGCACAGATACGCAGTATTTT.

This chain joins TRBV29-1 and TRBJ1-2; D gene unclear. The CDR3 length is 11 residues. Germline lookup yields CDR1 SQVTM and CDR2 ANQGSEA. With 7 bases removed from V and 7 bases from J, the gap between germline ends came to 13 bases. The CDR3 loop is CSAVLGFGYTF. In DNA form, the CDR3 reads TGCAGCGCTGTGTTAGGGTTTGGCTACACCTTC.

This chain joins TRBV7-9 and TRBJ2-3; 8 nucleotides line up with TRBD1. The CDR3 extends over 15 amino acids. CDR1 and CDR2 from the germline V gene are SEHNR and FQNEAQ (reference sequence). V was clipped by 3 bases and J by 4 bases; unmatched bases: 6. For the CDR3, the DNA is TGTGCCAGCAGCTTCGGTCGGACAGGGCCAGATACGCAGTATTTT. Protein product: CASSFGRTGPDTQYF.

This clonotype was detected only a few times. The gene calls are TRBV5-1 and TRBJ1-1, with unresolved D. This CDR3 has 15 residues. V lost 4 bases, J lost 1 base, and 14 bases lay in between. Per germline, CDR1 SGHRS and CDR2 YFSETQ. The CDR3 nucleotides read TGCGCCAGCAGCGCCCCCGAAGTCCGGAACACTGAAGCTTTCTTT. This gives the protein CASSAPEVRNTEAFF.

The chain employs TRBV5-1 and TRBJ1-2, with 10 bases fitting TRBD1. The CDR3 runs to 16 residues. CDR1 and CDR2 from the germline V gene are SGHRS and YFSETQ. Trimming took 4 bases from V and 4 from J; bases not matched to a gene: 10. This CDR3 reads CASSALTGGAGYGYTF. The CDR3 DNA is TGCGCCAGCAGCGCCCTGACAGGGGGCGCCGGCTATGGCTACACCTTC.

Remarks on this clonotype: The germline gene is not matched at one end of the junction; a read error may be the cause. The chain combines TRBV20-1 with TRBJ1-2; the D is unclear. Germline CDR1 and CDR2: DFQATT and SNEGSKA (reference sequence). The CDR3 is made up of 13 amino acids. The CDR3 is CSALLGRNYGHTF. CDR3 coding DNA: TGCAGTGCCCTTCTCGGCAGGAACTATGGCCACACCTTC.

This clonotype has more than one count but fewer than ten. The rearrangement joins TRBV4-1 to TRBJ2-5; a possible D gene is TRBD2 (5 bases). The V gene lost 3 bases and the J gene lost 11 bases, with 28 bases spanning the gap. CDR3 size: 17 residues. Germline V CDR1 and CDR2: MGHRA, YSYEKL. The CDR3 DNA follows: TGCGCCAGCAGCCAGGACGAAGCGAGGACGCCGAGCAGAGGGCAGTACTTC. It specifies CASSQDEARTPSRGQYF.

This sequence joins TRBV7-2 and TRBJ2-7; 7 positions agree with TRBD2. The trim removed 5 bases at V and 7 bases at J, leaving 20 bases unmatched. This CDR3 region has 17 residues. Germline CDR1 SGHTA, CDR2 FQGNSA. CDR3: CASSPGAGLLFYNEQYF. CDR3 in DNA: TGTGCCAGCAGCCCTGGGGCGGGACTACTTTTCTACAATGAGCAGTACTTC. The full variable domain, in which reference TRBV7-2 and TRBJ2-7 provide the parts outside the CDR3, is GAGVSQSPSNKVTEKGKDVELRCDPISGHTALYWYRQSLGQGLEFLIYFQGNSAPDKSGLPSDRFSAERTGGSVSTLTIQRTQQEDSAVYLCASSPGAGLLFYNEQYFGPGTRLTVT.

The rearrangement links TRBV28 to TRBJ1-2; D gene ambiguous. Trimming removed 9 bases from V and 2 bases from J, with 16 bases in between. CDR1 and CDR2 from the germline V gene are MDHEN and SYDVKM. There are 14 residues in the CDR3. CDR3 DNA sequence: TGTGCCAGTTCTCGATGGCCGAAGAACTATGGCTACACCTTC. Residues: CASSRWPKNYGYTF.

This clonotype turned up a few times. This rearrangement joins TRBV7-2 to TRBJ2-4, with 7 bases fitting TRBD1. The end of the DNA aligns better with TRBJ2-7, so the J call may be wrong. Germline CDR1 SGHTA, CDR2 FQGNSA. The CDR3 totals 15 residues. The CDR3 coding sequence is TGTGCCAGCAAGGTGGTGGGGACAGACTCCTACGAGCAGTACTTC. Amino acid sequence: CASKVVGTDSYEQYF.

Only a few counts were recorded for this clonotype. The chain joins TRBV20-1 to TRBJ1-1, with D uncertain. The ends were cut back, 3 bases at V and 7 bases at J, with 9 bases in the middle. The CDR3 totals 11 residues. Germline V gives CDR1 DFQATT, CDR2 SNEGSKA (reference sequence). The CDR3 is CSARNSYEAFF. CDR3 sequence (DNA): TGCAGTGCTAGGAACAGTTATGAAGCTTTCTTT.

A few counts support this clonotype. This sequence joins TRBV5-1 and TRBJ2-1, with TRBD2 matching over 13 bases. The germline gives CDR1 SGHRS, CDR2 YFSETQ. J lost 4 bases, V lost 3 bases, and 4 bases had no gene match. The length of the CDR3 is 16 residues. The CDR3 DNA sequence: TGCGCCAGCAGCTCTCCGGGACTAGCGGGGTACAATGAGCAGTTCTTC. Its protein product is CASSSPGLAGYNEQFF.

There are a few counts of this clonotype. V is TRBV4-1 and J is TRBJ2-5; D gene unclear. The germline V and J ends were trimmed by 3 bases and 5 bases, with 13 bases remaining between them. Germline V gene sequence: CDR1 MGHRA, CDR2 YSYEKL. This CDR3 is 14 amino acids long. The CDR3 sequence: CASSQTELSETQYF. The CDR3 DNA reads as TGCGCCAGCAGCCAGACGGAGTTGTCGGAGACCCAGTACTTC.

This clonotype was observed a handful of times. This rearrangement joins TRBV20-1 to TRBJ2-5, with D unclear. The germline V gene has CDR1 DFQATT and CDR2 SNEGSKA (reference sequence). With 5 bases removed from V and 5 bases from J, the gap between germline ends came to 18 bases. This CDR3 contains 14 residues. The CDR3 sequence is CSAEDQGGRETQYF. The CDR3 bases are TGCAGTGCTGAAGATCAAGGTGGTCGCGAGACCCAGTACTTC.

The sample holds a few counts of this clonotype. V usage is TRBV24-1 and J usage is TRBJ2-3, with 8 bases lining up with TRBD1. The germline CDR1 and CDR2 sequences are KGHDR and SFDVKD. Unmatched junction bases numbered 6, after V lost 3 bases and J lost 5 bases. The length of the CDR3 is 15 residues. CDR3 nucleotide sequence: TGTGCCACCAGTGATCAGGGGGCGCTTGGAGATACGCAGTATTTT. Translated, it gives CATSDQGALGDTQYF.

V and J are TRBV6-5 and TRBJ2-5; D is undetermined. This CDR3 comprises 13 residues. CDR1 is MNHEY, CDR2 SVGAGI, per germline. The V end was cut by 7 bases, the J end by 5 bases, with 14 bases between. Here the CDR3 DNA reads TGTGCCAGCAAAAGGGTGGGGTTGGAGACCCAGTACTTC. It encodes CASKRVGLETQYF.

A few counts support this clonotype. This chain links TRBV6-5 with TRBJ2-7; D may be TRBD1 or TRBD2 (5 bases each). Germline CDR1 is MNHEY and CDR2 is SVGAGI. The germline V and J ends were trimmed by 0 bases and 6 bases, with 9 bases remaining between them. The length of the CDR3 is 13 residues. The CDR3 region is CASSYSRGAEQYF. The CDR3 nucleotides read TGTGCCAGCAGTTACTCGAGAGGGGCCGAGCAGTACTTC.